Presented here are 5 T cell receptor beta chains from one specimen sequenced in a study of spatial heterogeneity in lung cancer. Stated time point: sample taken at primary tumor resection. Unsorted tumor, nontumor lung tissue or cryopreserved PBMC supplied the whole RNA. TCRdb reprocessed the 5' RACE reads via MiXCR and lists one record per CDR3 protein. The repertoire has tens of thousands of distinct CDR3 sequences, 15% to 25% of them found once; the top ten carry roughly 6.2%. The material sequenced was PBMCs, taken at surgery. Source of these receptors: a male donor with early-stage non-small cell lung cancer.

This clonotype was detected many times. CDR3 in DNA: TGCAGCGTTGTTTCCGGCGCGGGGAACTACGAGCAGTACTTC. Protein product: CSVVSGAGNYEQYF. The chain recombines TRBV29-1 with TRBJ2-7; possible D gene TRBD2, 6 bases. In germline, CDR1 is SQVTM, CDR2 ANQGSEA. With 4 bases removed from V and 3 bases from J, the gap between germline ends came to 16 bases. The CDR3 is 14 residues long.

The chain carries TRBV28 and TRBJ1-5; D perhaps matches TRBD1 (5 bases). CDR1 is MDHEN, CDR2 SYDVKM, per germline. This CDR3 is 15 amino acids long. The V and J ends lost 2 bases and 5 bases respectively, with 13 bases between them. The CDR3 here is CASSLRGRVYQPQHF. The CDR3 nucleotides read TGTGCCAGCAGTTTAAGAGGCAGGGTCTATCAGCCCCAGCATTTT.

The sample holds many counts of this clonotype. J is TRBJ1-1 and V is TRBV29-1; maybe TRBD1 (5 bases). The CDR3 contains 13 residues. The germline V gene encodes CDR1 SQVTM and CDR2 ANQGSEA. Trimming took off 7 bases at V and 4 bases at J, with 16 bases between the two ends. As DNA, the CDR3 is TGCAGCGCCAGTGGGGGTCGAGGCACTGAAGCTTTCTTT. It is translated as CSASGGRGTEAFF.

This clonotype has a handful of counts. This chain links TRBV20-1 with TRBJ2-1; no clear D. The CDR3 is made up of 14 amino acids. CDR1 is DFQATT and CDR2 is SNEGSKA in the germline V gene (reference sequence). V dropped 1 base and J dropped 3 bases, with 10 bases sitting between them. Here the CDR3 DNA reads TGCAGTGCTAGAGGCTCTTTGGGCTACAATGAGCAGTTCTTC. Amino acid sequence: CSARGSLGYNEQFF.

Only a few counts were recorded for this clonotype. The DNA for the CDR3 is TGTGCCAGCAGTGTTCAGGGATGGACTGAAGCTTTCTTT. Its translation is CASSVQGWTEAFF. V and J are TRBV2 and TRBJ1-1, with D possibly matching TRBD1 (5 bases). The CDR3 loop spans 13 amino acids. Germline CDR1 and CDR2: SNHLY and FYNNEI. V was cut by 4 bases and J by 5 bases, with 11 bases left in between.